The source of this TCR beta chain is a study of blood T cell repertoires in COVID-19 (dated by TCRdb to 2020 to 2022). Notes on the research overall: The collaborator samples originated in the United States, Italy and Spain and spanned the acute and convalescent phases of COVID-19. The material from the prospective study consisted of cDNA or gDNA derived from T cells, B-cell-depleted T cells, or PBMCs. Deeply sampled blood TCRbeta repertoires from subjects exposed to, actively infected with, or recovered from COVID-19 were included in the dataset. A freely available public database, intended as a resource for researchers studying the immune response to SARS-CoV-2, is where the repertoires were released. The samples were drawn from two sources: the first 160 participants of the ongoing ImmuneRACE study, and over 950 subjects contributed by 6 global collaborators. Nearly every sample came with metadata listing a de-identified subject ID, COVID-19 status, age in years and sex. HLA class I and class II types, where available, came from metadata supplied by the sample provider rather than from assay-based typing.

General findings and caveats noted by the study authors: The quantity of clinical and demographic metadata differed by source and by participant and was supplied without curation.

TCRbeta CDR3 regions were amplified from genomic DNA using the immunoSEQ Assay, a bias-controlled multiplex PCR. The paper's data handling went like this. Nucleated cell counts per sample were estimated from amplification of reference gene primers within the assay. Sequence reads were collapsed and filtered to measure the absolute abundance of every unique TCRbeta CDR3 rearrangement. For each sample, productive Simpson clonality was calculated by taking the square root of Simpson's diversity index across productive rearrangements. Drawn from immuneACCESS, this table holds only the in-frame rearrangements with V and J called that TCRdb kept. Clones are partly lost; checked studies trace under half to an unresolved V gene and leave the rest unexplained. V and J calls and clone size are copied from that table; D and trimming were computed from the DNA. The sample yields 300,000 to 450,000 clones; roughly 87% were counted once. The top ten hold more than 1% of the sample.

Participants in the prospective study were enrolled through a virtual design, were aged about 18 to 90 years, and lived in approximately 24 United States geographic areas. In the prospective study, cohorts were assigned on the basis of participant-reported clinical history obtained from a screening survey and a study questionnaire. Recovered participants in ImmuneRACE Cohort 3 were defined as having two consecutive negative NP/OP PCR tests, clearance from a healthcare professional, or resolution of symptoms. Each participant in the prospective study had whole blood, serum and a nasopharyngeal or oropharyngeal swab collected by mobile phlebotomists. Participants in the prospective study had the option to provide additional blood draws and questionnaires over an approximately two-month period. Before DNA extraction, blood samples from the prospective study were shipped at room temperature or frozen.

To note about this clone: This receptor's antigen is unknown. Sequence at one end of the junction differs from germline and may be a read error.

Spanning cysteine to phenylalanine, the CDR3 consists of 13 amino acids. Only the CDR3 DNA stays, 39 bases, in frame from base 1. CDR1 and CDR2 are drawn from the germline V gene (reference sequence): SGHNT, YYREEE. The sequenced sample consisted of PBMCs or T cells enriched from blood (not recorded which). The chain is encoded by TRBV5-4 joined to TRBJ1-1; the D gene lacks a confident call. The clonotype was recovered from a woman aged 25-40 years who had recovered from COVID-19. The CDR3 region: CASSFQANPEAFF. The sequenced DNA is TGTGCCAGCAGCTTTCAAGCGAACCCTGAAGCTTTCTTT. Extended through the reference TRBV5-4 and TRBJ1-1 proteins, this CDR3 yields the full variable domain: ETGVTQSPTHLIKTRGQQVTLRCSSQSGHNTVSWYQQALGQGPQFIFQYYREEENGRGNFPPRFSGLQFPNYSSELNVNALELDDSALYLCASSFQANPEAFFGQGTRLTVV.